The present entry profiles one TCR beta chain with its context. This table comes from immunoSEQ multiplex PCR, and its TCRdb copy is limited to in-frame clones, with some not included. This sample has tens of thousands of clones, with about 80% found just once. This CDR3 spans 16 amino acids. The ends were cut back, 3 bases at V and 0 bases at J, with 14 bases in the middle. The germline gives CDR1 KGHSH, CDR2 LQKENI. The data stem from a study of T cell responses to AZD1222 COVID-19 vaccine. The specimen comprised peripheral blood, sampled 28 days after the second AZD1222 dose. The TCR sequence derives from an adult who received the AZD1222 COVID-19 vaccine. The chain carries TRBV18 and TRBJ1-1, with D maybe TRBD1 (6 bases). The CDR3 nucleotides are TGTGCCAGCTCACCCAGACCGGACAGAGTGAACACTGAAGCTTTCTTT. Translation: CASSPRPDRVNTEAFF. Full variable domain (remainder filled in from reference TRBV18 and TRBJ1-1): NAGVMQNPRHLVRRRGQEARLRCSPMKGHSHVYWYRQLPEEGLKFMVYLQKENIIDESGMPKERFSAEFPKEGPSILRIQQVVRGDSAAYFCASSPRPDRVNTEAFFGQGTRLTVV.